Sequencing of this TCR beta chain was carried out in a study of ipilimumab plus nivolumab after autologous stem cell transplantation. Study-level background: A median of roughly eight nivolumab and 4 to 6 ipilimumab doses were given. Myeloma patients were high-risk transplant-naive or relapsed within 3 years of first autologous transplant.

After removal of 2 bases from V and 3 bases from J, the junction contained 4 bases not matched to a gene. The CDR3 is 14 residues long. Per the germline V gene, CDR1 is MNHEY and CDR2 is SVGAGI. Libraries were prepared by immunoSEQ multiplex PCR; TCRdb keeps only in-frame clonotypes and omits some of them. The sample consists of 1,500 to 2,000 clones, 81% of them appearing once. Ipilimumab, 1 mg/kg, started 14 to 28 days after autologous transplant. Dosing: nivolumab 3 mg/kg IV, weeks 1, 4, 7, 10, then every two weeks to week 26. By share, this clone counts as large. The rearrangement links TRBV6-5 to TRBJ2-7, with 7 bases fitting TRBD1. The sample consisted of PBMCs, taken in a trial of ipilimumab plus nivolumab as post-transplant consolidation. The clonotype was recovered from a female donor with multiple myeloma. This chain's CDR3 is CASSYAGTDYEQYF. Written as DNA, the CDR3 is TGTGCCAGCAGTTACGCCGGGACAGACTACGAGCAGTACTTC.